These 10 T cell receptor beta chains originate from one sample sequenced in a study of shared clonotypes between healthy human individuals. Method: immunoSEQ multiplex PCR; TCRdb's copy keeps in-frame clones and lacks some. The sample comprises more than 2,000,000 clones, approximately 95% of which are singletons, and 0.39% rests with the top ten. The sample was naive CD4+ T cells from PBMCs. Subset defined: CD45RA+ positively selected. These receptors originate from a man aged 18 to 29 in good health. Some clones in this sample may be carry-over from other donors' samples.

This sequence joins TRBV27 and TRBJ2-1; no definite D call. The CDR3 loop spans 15 amino acids. The germline V and J ends were trimmed by 5 bases and 0 bases, with 11 bases remaining between them. CDR1 is MNHEY and CDR2 is SMNVEV in the germline V gene (reference sequence). The CDR3 reads CASSPRGGSYNEQFF. CDR3 bases: TGTGCCAGCAGTCCGAGAGGCGGCTCCTACAATGAGCAGTTCTTC.

This sequence joins TRBV9 and TRBJ2-3; D might be TRBD2 (7 bases). The CDR3 extends over 15 amino acids. The germline V gene encodes CDR1 SGDLS and CDR2 YYNGEE. V gave up 3 bases and J gave up 6 bases, with 17 bases separating them. The DNA of the CDR3 is TGTGCCAGCAGCGCTACGGGGGGCGCATCCGATACGCAGTATTTT. It specifies CASSATGGASDTQYF.

The J gene is TRBJ1-3, the V gene TRBV5-1; 7 bases map to TRBD1. J was trimmed by 3 bases and V by 0 bases; bases with no gene match: 6. The CDR3 contains 16 residues. From germline, CDR1 is SGHRS and CDR2 YFSETQ. In DNA form, the CDR3 reads TGCGCCAGCAGCTTGGCCGGGGGACAGTTTGGAAACACCATATATTTT. This gives the protein CASSLAGGQFGNTIYF.

This rearrangement joins TRBV28 to TRBJ2-1, with D hard to call. In germline, CDR1 is MDHEN, CDR2 SYDVKM. CDR3 length equals 11 residues. Trimming stripped 6 bases from V and 5 bases from J, with 5 bases between. The CDR3 region has the DNA TGTGCCAGCAGGTACAACAATGAGCAGTTCTTC. It yields the protein CASRYNNEQFF.

The chain carries TRBV18 and TRBJ2-1; 7 positions match TRBD2. Trimming at V came to 6 bases and at J to 9 bases, leaving 17 bases not matched to a gene. Germline assignment: CDR1 KGHSH and CDR2 LQKENI. CDR3 length: 16 residues. The CDR3 spells CASSPLGGSDSSEQFF. CDR3 sequence (DNA): TGTGCCAGCTCCCCGCTTGGCGGGAGTGATTCGAGTGAGCAGTTCTTC. Full variable domain (missing parts from reference TRBV18 and TRBJ2-1): NAGVMQNPRHLVRRRGQEARLRCSPMKGHSHVYWYRQLPEEGLKFMVYLQKENIIDESGMPKERFSAEFPKEGPSILRIQQVVRGDSAAYFCASSPLGGSDSSEQFFGPGTRLTVL.

Points on this clone: Its ends do not fully match the called genes, so a read error is possible. The chain couples TRBV19 to TRBJ1-2; 11 bases align to TRBD1. Germline lookup yields CDR1 LNHDA and CDR2 SQIVND (reference sequence). The CDR3 spans 13 residues. CDR3 sequence: CASSPIATGQGVF. CDR3 coding DNA: TGTGCCAGTAGTCCTATTGCTACGGGACAGGGGGTATTC.

The chain is built from TRBV28 and TRBJ2-1; D is unclear. The V end was cut by 8 bases, the J end by 9 bases, with 23 bases between. Germline V CDR1 and CDR2: MDHEN, SYDVKM. CDR3 length: 15 residues. The DNA for the CDR3 is TGTGCCAGCTCCTCCGGCGGACCGGCCTCGGGTGAGCAGTTCTTC. This translates into CASSSGGPASGEQFF.

This chain links TRBV5-4 with TRBJ1-3; 7 positions agree with TRBD1. Losses at the gene ends were 5 bases for V and 0 bases for J; bases not matched to a gene: 8. CDR3 size: 16 residues. In germline, CDR1 is SGHNT, CDR2 YYREEE (reference sequence). The CDR3: CASRDHTGASGNTIYF. In DNA form, the CDR3 reads TGTGCCAGCAGAGACCACACAGGGGCCTCTGGAAACACCATATATTTT.

The chain has TRBV29-1 and TRBJ2-3; 13 bases are shared with TRBD2. The CDR3 covers 15 residues. Germline V gene sequence: CDR1 SQVTM, CDR2 ANQGSEA. With V trimmed by 3 bases and J by 6 bases, 6 bases remained unmatched. The CDR3 bases are TGCAGCGTTGACCGACTAGCGGGAGGAGCCGATACGCAGTATTTT. It codes for CSVDRLAGGADTQYF.

The rearrangement joins TRBV7-2 to TRBJ2-1, with D unresolved. The CDR3 is made up of 16 amino acids. Germline loops: CDR1 SGHTA, CDR2 FQGNSA. The V end lost 4 bases, the J end lost 2 bases, and 15 bases lay between the germline ends. The CDR3 DNA is TGTGCCAGCAGCTATGCCGTCACCGGCACCTACAATGAGCAGTTCTTC. Its protein is CASSYAVTGTYNEQFF.